Sequencing of this TCR beta chain was carried out in a study of cytomegalovirus exposure and HLA in healthy donors. This CDR3 has 16 residues. Per the germline V gene, CDR1 is SGDLS and CDR2 is YYNGEE. The V segment lost 0 bases and the J segment 2 bases; nucleotides outside the gene matches: 4. Assay: immunoSEQ multiplex PCR; the TCRdb copy retains only in-frame clones and omits some. The data show 100,000 or so clones, with 85% to 90% seen just once and about 4% held by the top ten. These donors were members of the roughly 110-subject validation cohort, a group separate from the approximately 680-subject first cohort.

The rearrangement uses TRBV9 and TRBJ2-2; 7 bases fit TRBD1. This receptor was taken from a woman aged 18-29 years in good health and CMV-seropositive. Sequencing was done on a sample of PBMCs. The DNA for the CDR3 is TGTGCCAGCAGCGTAGATGCAGGGGGTAACACCGGGGAGCTGTTTTTT. Translation: CASSVDAGGNTGELFF.